A selection of T cell receptor beta chains follows, all from one sample in a study of shared clonotypes between healthy human individuals. Only in-frame clones appear in the TCRdb table, and some are missing; sequencing was by immunoSEQ multiplex PCR. The sample holds approximately 2,000,000 clones, 93% seen once. The specimen was naive CD8+ T cells from PBMCs. These TCRs come from a man between 18 and 29 years old in good health. Some clones in this sample may be carry-over from other donors' samples. CDR3s include the opening cysteine and the closing phenylalanine or tryptophan. D genes are given only for firm matches. Clone size appears in some rows only: once, few, many, or a class for an expanded clone.

D: -
size: -
J: TRBJ2-7
V: TRBV7-8
CDR3: CASSWLQPSHSYEQYF
DNA: TGTGCCAGCAGCTGGCTGCAGCCTAGTCACTCCTACGAGCAGTACTTC

D: TRBD2
size: -
J: TRBJ2-1
V: TRBV23-1
CDR3: CASTGLAEGNEQFF
DNA: TGCGCCAGCACGGGACTAGCGGAGGGGAATGAGCAGTTCTTC

D: -
size: -
J: TRBJ2-7
V: TRBV6-1
CDR3: CASSEFYRRTAEYEQYF
DNA: TGTGCCAGCAGTGAATTCTATAGGAGGACGGCTGAATACGAGCAGTACTTC

D: -
size: -
J: TRBJ2-2
V: TRBV19
CDR3: CASSIAEYNTGELFF
DNA: TGTGCCAGTAGTATAGCGGAATATAACACCGGGGAGCTGTTTTTT

D: -
size: -
J: TRBJ2-5
V: TRBV28
CDR3: CASSPSMGLHQETQYF
DNA: TGTGCCAGCAGTCCCAGTATGGGACTCCATCAAGAGACCCAGTACTTC

D: -
size: -
J: TRBJ2-3
V: TRBV7-6
CDR3: CASSPRDKGPDTQYF
DNA: TGTGCCAGCAGTCCTCGGGACAAGGGGCCAGATACGCAGTATTTT

D: -
size: -
J: TRBJ1-6
V: TRBV28
CDR3: CASSLGGSSYNSPLHF
DNA: TGTGCCAGCAGTTTGGGGGGTAGCTCCTATAATTCACCCCTCCACTTT

D: -
size: -
J: TRBJ1-5
V: TRBV19
CDR3: CASSYSGNQPQHF
DNA: TGTGCCAGTAGTTATTCGGGGAATCAGCCCCAGCATTTT

D: TRBD1
size: -
J: TRBJ2-1
V: TRBV28
CDR3: CASSPRGTGGEQFF
DNA: TGTGCCAGCAGTCCCCGAGGGACAGGGGGTGAGCAGTTCTTC

D: -
size: -
J: TRBJ2-2
V: TRBV11-3
CDR3: CASSSRQADTGELFF
DNA: TGTGCCAGCAGCTCTCGACAGGCCGACACCGGGGAGCTGTTTTTT

D: TRBD2
size: -
J: TRBJ2-7
V: TRBV11-2
CDR3: CASSPGLPYEQYF
DNA: TGTGCCAGCAGCCCGGGACTACCATACGAGCAGTACTTC

D: -
size: -
J: TRBJ2-1
V: TRBV5-1
CDR3: CASRSESSSYNEQFF
DNA: TGCGCCAGCAGGTCCGAATCAAGCTCCTACAATGAGCAGTTCTTC

D: -
size: -
J: TRBJ1-1
V: TRBV5-1
CDR3: CASSLNSGREGTEAFF
DNA: TGCGCCAGCAGCTTGAATTCGGGCAGGGAGGGCACTGAAGCTTTCTTT

D: TRBD1
size: -
J: TRBJ1-1
V: TRBV6-5
CDR3: CASSWDRDTEAFF
DNA: TGTGCCAGCAGTTGGGACAGGGACACTGAAGCTTTCTTT

D: -
size: -
J: TRBJ2-7
V: TRBV28
CDR3: CASSLAGPGVHEQYF
DNA: TGTGCCAGCAGTTTAGCCGGACCCGGGGTCCACGAGCAGTACTTC

D: -
size: -
J: TRBJ2-1
V: TRBV6-5
CDR3: CASSPTWRDYNEQFF
DNA: TGTGCCAGCAGTCCGACATGGCGGGACTACAATGAGCAGTTCTTC

D: TRBD2
size: -
J: TRBJ2-2
V: TRBV7-9
CDR3: CASSSVAGERTGELFF
DNA: TGTGCCAGCAGCAGCGTAGCGGGAGAACGCACCGGGGAGCTGTTTTTT

D: -
size: -
J: TRBJ2-7
V: TRBV27
CDR3: CASSLSVRPRGSSEQYF
DNA: TGTGCCAGCAGTTTATCAGTCCGACCGAGGGGCAGTTCTGAGCAGTACTTC

D: TRBD1
size: once
J: TRBJ1-2
V: TRBV27
CDR3: CASRLRLTGQGLNYGYTF
DNA: TGTGCCAGCAGGCTTCGGTTGACGGGACAGGGCCTTAACTATGGCTACACCTTC

D: -
size: -
J: TRBJ2-3
V: TRBV28
CDR3: CASIQTVTSTDTQYF
DNA: TGTGCCAGCATCCAGACAGTTACTAGCACAGATACGCAGTATTTT

D: -
size: -
J: TRBJ1-5
V: TRBV19
CDR3: CASTPHSNQPQHF
DNA: TGTGCCAGTACCCCCCATAGCAATCAGCCCCAGCATTTT

D: -
size: -
J: TRBJ2-1
V: TRBV2
CDR3: CASSLRGDKANEQFF
DNA: TGTGCCAGCAGCCTTAGGGGAGACAAAGCCAATGAGCAGTTCTTC

D: TRBD2
size: once
J: TRBJ2-1
V: TRBV10-3
CDR3: CAISERSGVSNNEQFF
DNA: TGTGCCATCAGTGAGCGGAGCGGGGTCAGTAACAATGAGCAGTTCTTC

D: -
size: -
J: TRBJ1-1
V: TRBV7-9
CDR3: CASRTTGPEAFF
DNA: TGTGCCAGCAGAACCACAGGGCCTGAAGCTTTCTTT

D: TRBD1
size: -
J: TRBJ1-2
V: TRBV5-6
CDR3: CASSLNPTGLGYGYTF
DNA: TGTGCCAGCAGCTTAAACCCGACAGGGCTGGGGTATGGCTACACCTTC

D: TRBD2
size: -
J: TRBJ2-1
V: TRBV14
CDR3: CASRATSGGTYNEQFF
DNA: TGTGCCAGCAGGGCGACTAGCGGGGGCACCTACAATGAGCAGTTCTTC

D: TRBD2
size: -
J: TRBJ2-1
V: TRBV7-9
CDR3: CASSSRLAGVVDEQFF
DNA: TGTGCCAGCAGCTCCCGACTAGCGGGAGTGGTCGATGAGCAGTTCTTC

D: -
size: few
J: TRBJ2-7
V: TRBV27
CDR3: CASSSSSYEQYF
DNA: TGTGCCAGCAGTTCTAGCTCCTACGAGCAGTACTTC

D: -
size: -
J: TRBJ1-2
V: TRBV5-6
CDR3: CASRESTESYTF
DNA: TGTGCCAGCAGGGAGAGTACGGAGAGCTACACCTTC

D: TRBD2
size: -
J: TRBJ2-1
V: TRBV5-6
CDR3: CASSLGAGGGYEQFF
DNA: TGTGCCAGCAGCCTCGGGGCGGGAGGAGGTTATGAGCAGTTCTTC

D: TRBD1
size: -
J: TRBJ2-1
V: TRBV7-9
CDR3: CASSPKTGTEMFF
DNA: TGTGCCAGCAGCCCCAAGACCGGGACAGAGATGTTCTTC

D: -
size: -
J: TRBJ2-7
V: TRBV11-2
CDR3: CASSPEALISYEQYF
DNA: TGTGCCAGCAGCCCAGAGGCACTAATTTCCTACGAGCAGTACTTC

D: -
size: -
J: TRBJ2-7
V: TRBV11-1
CDR3: CASSPTDYEQYF
DNA: TGTGCCAGCAGCCCGACAGATTACGAGCAGTACTTC

D: -
size: once
J: TRBJ1-3
V: TRBV27
CDR3: CASSLSGRLSGNTIYF
DNA: TGTGCCAGCAGTTTATCGGGCAGACTCTCTGGAAACACCATATATTTT

D: -
size: -
J: TRBJ2-1
V: TRBV7-9
CDR3: CASSSRGREPFVDEQFF
DNA: TGTGCCAGCAGCTCCCGGGGGCGGGAGCCATTTGTCGATGAGCAGTTCTTC